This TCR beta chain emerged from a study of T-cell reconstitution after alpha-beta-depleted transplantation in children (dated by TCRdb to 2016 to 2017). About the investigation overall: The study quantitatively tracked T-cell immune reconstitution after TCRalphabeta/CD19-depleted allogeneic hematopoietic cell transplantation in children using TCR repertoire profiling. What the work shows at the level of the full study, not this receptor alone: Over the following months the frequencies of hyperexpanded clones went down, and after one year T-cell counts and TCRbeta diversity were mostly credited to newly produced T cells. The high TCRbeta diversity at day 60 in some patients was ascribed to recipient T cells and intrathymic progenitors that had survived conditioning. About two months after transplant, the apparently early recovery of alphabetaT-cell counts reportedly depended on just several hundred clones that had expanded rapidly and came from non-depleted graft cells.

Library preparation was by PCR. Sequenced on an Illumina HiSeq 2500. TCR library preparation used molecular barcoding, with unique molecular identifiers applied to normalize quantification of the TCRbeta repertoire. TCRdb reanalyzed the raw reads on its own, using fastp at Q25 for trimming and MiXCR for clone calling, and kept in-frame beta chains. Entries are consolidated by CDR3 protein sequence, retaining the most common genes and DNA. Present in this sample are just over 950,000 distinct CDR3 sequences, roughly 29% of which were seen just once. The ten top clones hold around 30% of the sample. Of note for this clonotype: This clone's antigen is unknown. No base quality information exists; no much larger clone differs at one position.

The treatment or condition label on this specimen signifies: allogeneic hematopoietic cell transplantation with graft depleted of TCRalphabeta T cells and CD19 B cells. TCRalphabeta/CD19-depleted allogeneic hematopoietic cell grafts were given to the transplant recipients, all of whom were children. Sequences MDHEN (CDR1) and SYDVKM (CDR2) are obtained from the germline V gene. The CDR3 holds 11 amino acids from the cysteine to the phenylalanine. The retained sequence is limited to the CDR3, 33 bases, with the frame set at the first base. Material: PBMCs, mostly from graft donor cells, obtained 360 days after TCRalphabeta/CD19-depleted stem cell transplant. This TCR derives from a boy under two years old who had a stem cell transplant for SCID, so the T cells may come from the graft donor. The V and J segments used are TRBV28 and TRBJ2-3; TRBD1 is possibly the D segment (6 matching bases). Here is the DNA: TGTGTCATTAGAGGGGGAGATACGCAGTATTTT. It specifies CVIRGGDTQYF.